Below, 26 T cell receptor beta chains from the same sample are listed, as sequenced in a study of cytomegalovirus exposure and HLA in healthy donors. PCR employed 60 Vbeta and 13 Jbeta primers. Here immunoSEQ multiplex PCR was the method, and the copy in TCRdb shows in-frame clones only, minus some. This repertoire shows 200,000 to 250,000 clones, 82% found once; its top ten account for more than 0.45%. What was sequenced was PBMCs. Receptor source: a woman between 40 and 55 years old in good health and CMV-seronegative.

This chain links TRBV5-1 with TRBJ1-1, with D maybe TRBD1 (5 bases). The germline gives CDR1 SGHRS, CDR2 YFSETQ. V gave up 1 base and J gave up 1 base, with 11 bases separating them. This CDR3 has 15 residues. Here the CDR3 DNA reads TGCGCCAGCAGCTTGTTGGGGGGATCGAACACTGAAGCTTTCTTT. Amino acid sequence: CASSLLGGSNTEAFF.

This chain joins TRBV4-2 and TRBJ1-2, with 10 bases aligning to TRBD1. The CDR3 spans 18 residues. V lost 0 bases and J lost 4; bases outside the gene matches: 11. CDR1 LGHNA and CDR2 YNFKEQ come from the germline V gene. This CDR3 is CASSQEGGQGGSSYGYTF. In nucleotides, the CDR3 is TGTGCCAGCAGCCAAGAGGGCGGACAGGGGGGAAGCAGCTATGGCTACACCTTC.

This chain links TRBV30 with TRBJ1-1; no definite D call. The CDR3 runs 13 residues. Trimming left V 3 bases short and J 4 bases short, with 12 bases between. Germline-derived CDR1 and CDR2 are GTSNPN and SVGIG (reference sequence). The CDR3 loop is CAWRFVQTTEAFF. The CDR3 region has the DNA TGTGCCTGGAGATTTGTACAGACCACTGAAGCTTTCTTT.

The chain recombines TRBV5-1 with TRBJ2-3; 8 nucleotides match TRBD2. The CDR3 consists of 17 residues. After removal of 4 bases from V and 0 bases from J, the junction contained 10 bases not matched to a gene. Germline assignment: CDR1 SGHRS and CDR2 YFSETQ. The DNA of the CDR3 is TGCGCCAGCAGCCCGAATAAACTAGCGGCTAGCACAGATACGCAGTATTTT. Protein product: CASSPNKLAASTDTQYF. Looking up the rest from reference TRBV5-1 and TRBJ2-3 gives the full variable domain: KAGVTQTPRYLIKTRGQQVTLSCSPISGHRSVSWYQQTPGQGLQFLFEYFSETQRNKGNFPGRFSGRQFSNSRSEMNVSTLELGDSALYLCASSPNKLAASTDTQYFGPGTRLTVL.

This chain joins TRBV5-1 and TRBJ2-7; TRBD1 agrees at 9 bases. The germline gives CDR1 SGHRS, CDR2 YFSETQ. V lost 4 bases, J lost 6 bases, and 8 bases stayed unmatched. CDR3 size: 14 residues. The CDR3 coding sequence is TGCGCCAGCAGCCAAGGGACAGGGAGTAGCGAGCAGTACTTC. It specifies CASSQGTGSSEQYF.

This clone was counted a few times. The chain combines TRBV6-5 with TRBJ1-1; D is possibly TRBD1 (6 bases). CDR3 length equals 15 residues. Looked up from germline, CDR1 is MNHEY and CDR2 is SVGAGI. Trimming stripped 6 bases from V and 1 base from J, with 15 bases between. The CDR3 spells CASRGAPGQNTEAFF. The CDR3 DNA follows: TGTGCCAGCAGAGGAGCCCCGGGACAGAACACTGAAGCTTTCTTT.

This rearrangement joins TRBV18 to TRBJ2-7; TRBD1 agrees at 9 bases. Trimming removed 3 bases from V and 0 bases from J; junction bases left unmatched: 3. This CDR3 comprises 15 residues. Per germline, CDR1 KGHSH and CDR2 LQKENI. The CDR3 nucleotides read TGTGCCAGCTCACCCGGGACAGGGAGCTCCTACGAGCAGTACTTC. This encodes CASSPGTGSSYEQYF.

The chain combines TRBV5-1 with TRBJ1-2; D remains ambiguous. The germline V gene encodes CDR1 SGHRS and CDR2 YFSETQ. The V gene lost 2 bases and the J gene lost 4 bases, with 18 bases spanning the gap. This CDR3 comprises 16 residues. CDR3 residues: CASSFSPPNRGYGYTF. CDR3 bases: TGCGCCAGCAGCTTCTCCCCCCCGAACCGGGGCTATGGCTACACCTTC. Drawing the rest from reference TRBV5-1 and TRBJ1-2, the complete variable domain is KAGVTQTPRYLIKTRGQQVTLSCSPISGHRSVSWYQQTPGQGLQFLFEYFSETQRNKGNFPGRFSGRQFSNSRSEMNVSTLELGDSALYLCASSFSPPNRGYGYTFGSGTRLTVV.

The chain couples TRBV30 to TRBJ2-6; 8 bases are shared with TRBD1. This CDR3 spans 19 amino acids. Germline CDR1 GTSNPN, CDR2 SVGIG (reference sequence). Trimming at V came to 4 bases and at J to 0 bases, leaving 14 bases not matched to a gene. The CDR3, as DNA: TGTGCCTGGATTACAAGGACAGGGCGCGCCCTCTCTGGGGCCAACGTCCTGACTTTC. Translation: CAWITRTGRALSGANVLTF.

This sequence joins TRBV14 and TRBJ2-2; possible D gene TRBD2, 5 bases. Trimming stripped 4 bases from V and 4 bases from J, with 16 bases between. CDR1 is SGHDN and CDR2 is FVKESK in the germline V gene. This CDR3 region has 16 residues. The CDR3 region has the DNA TGTGCCAGCAGCCTTAAGACTGGGAGCATCACCGGGGAGCTGTTTTTT. Translated: CASSLKTGSITGELFF.

The chain carries TRBV19 and TRBJ2-3; TRBD1 matches at 7 bases. With 4 bases clipped from V and 5 bases from J, the junction kept 6 bases outside the gene matches. CDR3 length: 14 residues. CDR1 is LNHDA and CDR2 is SQIVND in the germline V gene (reference sequence). CDR3 sequence (DNA): TGTGCCAGTAGTAGAACAGGGGTCGGAGATACGCAGTATTTT. Encoded protein: CASSRTGVGDTQYF.

J is TRBJ1-4 and V is TRBV2; 8 nucleotides agree with TRBD1. Trimming cost V 6 bases and J 7 bases; bases outside gene matches: 7. CDR3 length equals 14 residues. CDR1 is SNHLY, CDR2 FYNNEI, per germline. CDR3 sequence reads: CASRSQGALEKLFF. CDR3 nucleotide sequence: TGTGCCAGCAGGTCGCAGGGGGCGCTTGAAAAACTGTTTTTT.

The count of this clone is one. The chain carries TRBV27 and TRBJ1-2; TRBD1 aligns across 10 bases. The germline V gene encodes CDR1 MNHEY and CDR2 SMNVEV (reference sequence). Trimming removed 3 bases from V and 3 bases from J; junction bases left unmatched: 7. This CDR3 spans 16 amino acids. The CDR3 nucleotides read TGTGCCAGCAGTTTGGAACCGGGACAGGGGTACTATGGCTACACCTTC. It encodes CASSLEPGQGYYGYTF.

This clone was found once. The genes are TRBV4-3 and TRBJ1-2; the match to TRBD1 covers 7 bases. The CDR3 loop spans 17 amino acids. The trim removed 0 bases at V and 1 base at J, leaving 8 bases unmatched. The germline gives CDR1 LGHNA, CDR2 YSLEER. The CDR3 DNA is TGCGCCAGCAGCCAAGATTGGACAGGCGAGCTTAACTATGGCTACACCTTC. It specifies CASSQDWTGELNYGYTF.

This clone was counted a single time. The rearrangement uses TRBV9 and TRBJ2-1, with 9 nucleotides matching TRBD1. CDR3 length: 15 residues. With 0 bases clipped from V and 6 bases from J, the junction kept 4 bases outside the gene matches. From germline, CDR1 is SGDLS and CDR2 YYNGEE. In DNA, the CDR3 is TGTGCCAGCAGCGTAGCGGGACAGGGACTCAATGAGCAGTTCTTC. It is translated as CASSVAGQGLNEQFF.

The chain employs TRBV6-1 and TRBJ2-1; the match to TRBD1 covers 8 bases. The CDR3 length is 14 residues. The germline gives CDR1 MNHNS, CDR2 SASEGT. J lost 7 bases, V lost 2 bases, and 4 bases had no gene match. This CDR3 is CASSEQGARNEQFF. The CDR3 DNA reads as TGTGCCAGCAGTGAACAGGGGGCGCGGAATGAGCAGTTCTTC.

The rearrangement uses TRBV5-4 and TRBJ2-1; 7 nucleotides match TRBD1. Germline values: CDR1 SGHNT, CDR2 YYREEE (reference sequence). V dropped 4 bases and J dropped 2; count of bases not matched to a gene: 6. The CDR3 contains 15 residues. As DNA, the CDR3 is TGTGCCAGCAGCCCCCGGGACAGAACCTACAATGAGCAGTTCTTC. This sequence encodes CASSPRDRTYNEQFF. Full variable domain (missing parts from reference TRBV5-4 and TRBJ2-1): ETGVTQSPTHLIKTRGQQVTLRCSSQSGHNTVSWYQQALGQGPQFIFQYYREEENGRGNFPPRFSGLQFPNYSSELNVNALELDDSALYLCASSPRDRTYNEQFFGPGTRLTVL.

The chain carries TRBV5-1 and TRBJ1-1, with D unresolved. Trimming shortened V by 4 bases and J by 0 bases, and 10 bases separated the two germline ends. CDR3 length: 14 amino acids. CDR1 and CDR2 from the germline V gene are SGHRS and YFSETQ. CDR3 region: CASSDTGLNTEAFF. In DNA, the CDR3 is TGCGCCAGCAGCGACACTGGATTGAACACTGAAGCTTTCTTT.

This clone was detected a few times. V is TRBV4-2 and J is TRBJ2-3, with a tentative D call TRBD2 (5 bases). Trimming cost V 4 bases and J 5 bases, with 19 bases left between them. Looked up from germline, CDR1 is LGHNA and CDR2 is YNFKEQ. The CDR3 has 16 residues. As DNA, the CDR3 is TGTGCCAGCAGCCTTCGCCCGGACTTTCGTGGAGATACGCAGTATTTT. It yields the protein CASSLRPDFRGDTQYF.

The genes are TRBV10-2 and TRBJ1-6, with D unclear. The CDR3 loop spans 11 amino acids. The ends were cut back, 5 bases at V and 9 bases at J, with 5 bases in the middle. Germline CDR1 is WSHSY and CDR2 is SAAADI. The CDR3 sequence is CASSPSSPLHF. In nucleotides, the CDR3 is TGCGCCAGCAGTCCGAGTTCACCCCTCCACTTT.

The rearrangement joins TRBV7-3 to TRBJ2-1; 8 bases map to TRBD2. J gave up 0 bases and V 5 bases, and 6 bases lay outside the gene matches. This CDR3 region has 16 residues. Germline V lookup: CDR1 SGHTA, CDR2 FQGTGA. CDR3 protein: CASSTLAGISYNEQFF. CDR3 bases: TGTGCCAGCAGCACCTTAGCGGGGATCTCCTACAATGAGCAGTTCTTC. Looking up the rest from reference TRBV7-3 and TRBJ2-1 gives the full variable domain: GAGVSQTPSNKVTEKGKYVELRCDPISGHTALYWYRQSLGQGPEFLIYFQGTGAADDSGLPNDRFFAVRPEGSVSTLKIQRTERGDSAVYLCASSTLAGISYNEQFFGPGTRLTVL.

The chain employs TRBV18 and TRBJ1-1; D may be TRBD1 (5 bases). Germline values: CDR1 KGHSH, CDR2 LQKENI. The CDR3 runs 14 residues. The V and J ends lost 5 bases and 4 bases respectively, with 14 bases between them. The CDR3 nucleotides read TGTGCCAGCTCAGTCAAAGACGGGGGCACTGAAGCTTTCTTT. It encodes CASSVKDGGTEAFF.

The rearrangement uses TRBV11-1 and TRBJ2-3; TRBD2 might be the D (6 bases). The V gene lost 4 bases and the J gene lost 5 bases, with 13 bases spanning the gap. The CDR3 covers 14 residues. Germline loops: CDR1 SGHAT, CDR2 FQDESV (reference sequence). This CDR3 is CASSWDSRGDTQYF. The CDR3 nucleotides read TGTGCCAGCAGCTGGGACTCACGGGGAGATACGCAGTATTTT.

V and J are TRBV7-3 and TRBJ2-3; 8 nucleotides match TRBD2. The germline V gene has CDR1 SGHTA and CDR2 FQGTGA. The V gene end was trimmed by 0 bases and the J gene end by 3 bases; junction bases not matched to a gene: 2. The CDR3 is made up of 15 amino acids. The CDR3 reads CASSLTGGGTDTQYF. CDR3 nucleotides: TGTGCCAGCAGCTTAACGGGCGGGGGGACAGATACGCAGTATTTT.

The V call is TRBV7-9, the J call TRBJ2-7; no clear D gene. Trimming cost V 5 bases and J 9 bases, with 17 bases left between them. The germline V gene encodes CDR1 SEHNR and CDR2 FQNEAQ (reference sequence). The CDR3 sequence is 13 residues long. This CDR3 is CASSPPSGERQYF. DNA of the CDR3: TGTGCCAGCAGCCCACCCTCCGGAGAGAGGCAGTACTTC.

V is TRBV27 and J is TRBJ1-5; a possible D gene is TRBD1 (6 bases). V was shortened by 6 bases and J by 4 bases, with 16 bases between the two germline ends. Germline CDR1 and CDR2: MNHEY and SMNVEV (reference sequence). The length of the CDR3 is 15 residues. In nucleotides, the CDR3 is TGTGCCAGCAGCCGAAGTGACAGGCAGAATCAGCCCCAGCATTTT. It specifies CASSRSDRQNQPQHF.